This TCR beta chain was captured in a study of cytomegalovirus exposure and HLA in healthy donors. Study results and caveats: CMV serostatus was the only immune exposure information that was available.

PCR primers comprised 60 Vbeta and 13 Jbeta primers. Clones were read by immunoSEQ multiplex PCR, and TCRdb kept only the in-frame ones, dropping some. The sample comprises fewer than 120,000 clones, less than 85% of which are singletons, and around an eighth rests with the top ten. This clone was found a few times. What it binds is not known. Germline CDR1 reads SGDLS; CDR2 reads YYNGEE. This CDR3 region has 15 residues. Trimming cost V 3 bases and J 0 bases; bases outside gene matches: 2. The sequenced sample consisted of PBMCs. The origin of this receptor is a young man in good health and CMV-seropositive. The chain couples TRBV9 to TRBJ1-2; 10 bases fit TRBD1. The CDR3 DNA sequence: TGTGCCAGCAGCGCCGACAGGGGGCCTAACTATGGCTACACCTTC. The encoded protein is CASSADRGPNYGYTF.